A single TCR beta chain is shown here with its context. This entry is derived from a study of blood T cell repertoires in COVID-19. Study overall: Acute and convalescent COVID-19 specimens originated in the United States, Italy and Spain.

Produced via immunoSEQ multiplex PCR; TCRdb's table is partial and in-frame only. The table shows about 120,000 clones, with about 74% occurring only once. This sequence originates from a man between 65 and 80 years old with acute or convalescent COVID-19. Specimen: peripheral blood.

CDR3 sequence: CASCSQVTDTQYF. CDR3 nucleotides: TGTGCCAGCTGTTCGCAGGTCACAGATACGCAGTATTTT. This rearrangement joins TRBV2 to TRBJ2-3; D unclear. The CDR3 spans 13 residues. The germline CDR1 and CDR2 sequences are SNHLY and FYNNEI. V lost 8 bases to trimming and J lost 2 bases, with 11 bases between them.